This T cell receptor beta chain was sequenced during a study of blood T cell repertoires in COVID-19. About the study: From T cells, B-cell-depleted T cells, or PBMCs came the material, which was cDNA or gDNA.

This CDR3 region has 15 residues. V trimming: 1 base; J trimming: 5 bases; junction bases outside the gene matches: 4. Germline CDR1 SEHNR, CDR2 FQNEAQ (reference sequence). Some clones are missing from TCRdb's copy, which holds only in-frame ones; the method was immunoSEQ multiplex PCR. The table lists roughly 230,000 clones, about 85% of them singletons, with 7.9% in the top ten. The TCR was taken from a woman over 75 with acute or convalescent COVID-19. This chain connects TRBV7-9 to TRBJ1-4, with TRBD1 identical over 7 bases. The specimen sequenced was peripheral blood. CDR3 loop: CASSLDGTENEKLFF. In nucleotides, the CDR3 is TGTGCCAGCAGCTTAGATGGGACAGAAAATGAAAAACTGTTTTTT.